These 10 T cell receptor beta chains were sequenced from one sample in a study of blood T cell repertoires in COVID-19. Using immunoSEQ multiplex PCR, the repertoire was profiled, and TCRdb retains in-frame clones only, with some absent. The sample has some 110,000 clones, 84% seen once. The specimen sequenced was peripheral blood. The receptors stem from a man in his 60s with acute or convalescent COVID-19.

This sequence joins TRBV5-1 and TRBJ1-1; 10 bases map to TRBD1. Looked up from germline, CDR1 is SGHRS and CDR2 is YFSETQ. The junction had 6 bases not matched to a gene; V was cut back by 4 bases and J by 3 bases. The CDR3 totals 15 residues. DNA of the CDR3: TGCGCCAGCAGCAACTCAGGACAGGGGGACACTGAAGCTTTCTTT. Its translation is CASSNSGQGDTEAFF.

The chain joins TRBV28 to TRBJ2-5, with 8 bases fitting TRBD2. Germline loops: CDR1 MDHEN, CDR2 SYDVKM. With 2 bases clipped from V and 4 bases from J, the junction kept 0 bases outside the gene matches. The length of the CDR3 is 13 residues. CDR3 coding DNA: TGTGCCAGCAGTTTAAGCGGGAGAGAGACCCAGTACTTC. Protein sequence: CASSLSGRETQYF.

The chain uses TRBV7-8 and TRBJ1-1, with D possibly matching TRBD1 (6 bases). The germline gives CDR1 SGHVS, CDR2 FQNEAQ. The CDR3 spans 14 residues. Trimming shortened V by 5 bases and J by 10 bases, and 20 bases separated the two germline ends. The CDR3 nucleotides are TGTGCCAGCAGCCGCCCGTCGGACAGCCGCTCAGCTTTCTTT. Translating gives CASSRPSDSRSAFF.

The rearrangement uses TRBV7-6 and TRBJ1-4; TRBD1 agrees at 7 bases. CDR3 length: 13 residues. Germline V gene lookup returns CDR1 SGHVS and CDR2 FNYEAQ. The V gene end was trimmed by 4 bases and the J gene end by 8 bases; junction bases not matched to a gene: 4. In nucleotides, the CDR3 is TGTGCCAGCAGCTCGACAGGGAAGGAAAAACTGTTTTTT. This codes for CASSSTGKEKLFF. The full variable domain, in which reference TRBV7-6 and TRBJ1-4 provide the parts outside the CDR3, is GAGVSQSPRYKVTKRGQDVALRCDPISGHVSLYWYRQALGQGPEFLTYFNYEAQQDKSGLPNDRFSAERPEGSISTLTIQRTEQRDSAMYRCASSSTGKEKLFFGSGTQLSVL.

A single count supports this clone. CDR3 region: CASSSRQGMSAFF. The CDR3, as DNA: TGTGCCAGCAGCTCCCGACAGGGAATGAGCGCTTTCTTT. The chain employs TRBV7-2 and TRBJ1-1; 7 bases align to TRBD1. The junction had 10 bases not matched to a gene; V was cut back by 4 bases and J by 11 bases. Germline assignment: CDR1 SGHTA and CDR2 FQGNSA. CDR3 length: 13 amino acids.

This clone has just one count. The J gene is TRBJ1-2, the V gene TRBV20-1; 9 nucleotides align to TRBD1. From germline, CDR1 is DFQATT and CDR2 SNEGSKA (reference sequence). The CDR3 has 14 residues. V gave up 3 bases and J gave up 4 bases; unmatched junction bases: 6. CDR3 nucleotides: TGCAGTGCTAGTCCCGGGACAGGGACCTATGGCTACACCTTC. Its protein product is CSASPGTGTYGYTF.

The CDR3 sequence is CASSVGQGGVGELFF. DNA of the CDR3: TGCGCCAGCAGCGTTGGACAGGGCGGGGTCGGGGAGCTGTTTTTT. The rearrangement links TRBV5-1 to TRBJ2-2; TRBD1 matches 8 bases. Losses at the gene ends were 4 bases for V and 7 bases for J; bases not matched to a gene: 9. The CDR3 sequence is 15 residues long. Germline V gives CDR1 SGHRS, CDR2 YFSETQ.

This clone was observed a single time. This chain joins TRBV11-3 and TRBJ2-3; D perhaps matches TRBD1 (6 bases). The CDR3 covers 16 residues. The V gene's germline CDR1 is SGHNT and CDR2 YENEEA. The ends were cut back, 3 bases at V and 4 bases at J, with 17 bases in the middle. The CDR3 DNA reads TGTGCCAGCAGCTTTCCCCCTTTGGGGGCCTCAGATACGCAGTATTTT. It codes for CASSFPPLGASDTQYF.

The chain couples TRBV24-1 to TRBJ2-5, with TRBD1 matching 10 bases. Germline V gene data show CDR1 as KGHDR and CDR2 as SFDVKD. The J segment lost 5 bases and the V segment lost 0 bases, leaving 8 bases of the junction unmatched. The CDR3 is 17 amino acids. In DNA form, the CDR3 reads TGTGCCACCAGTGATTTGCCAGACAGGGGGCTGGGTGAGACCCAGTACTTC. Protein: CATSDLPDRGLGETQYF.

The chain recombines TRBV7-9 with TRBJ1-4, with 10 bases matching TRBD1. The CDR3 covers 15 residues. With V trimmed by 5 bases and J by 5 bases, 5 bases remained unmatched. Germline-derived CDR1 and CDR2 are SEHNR and FQNEAQ (reference sequence). CDR3 region: CASSPRTGGNEKLFF. Here the CDR3 DNA reads TGTGCCAGCAGCCCGCGGACAGGGGGAAATGAAAAACTGTTTTTT.